The 7 T cell receptor beta chains reported below all come from one sample, sequenced in a study of beta chain features in type 1 diabetes. Broader study findings: A moderate, significant TCRB CDR3 shortening appeared in type 1 diabetes across four CD4+ subsets.

The authors reverse transcribed all of the isolated RNA, so sequencing captured expressed TCRB transcripts. The assay was immunoSEQ multiplex PCR, and TCRdb's table has in-frame clones only and misses some. The top ten hold just under 0.04% of the sample, which has 600,000 or so clones, 11% to 15% seen once. No antigen has been assigned to these receptors. Sample: naive CD4+ T cells from blood. The receptor source for this set is a man aged 18 to 29 with type 1 diabetes.

This clone came up a few times. The V and J genes are TRBV29-1 and TRBJ2-3, with TRBD1 matching over 9 bases. Germline CDR1 and CDR2: SQVTM and ANQGSEA. This CDR3 region has 14 residues. V was clipped by 7 bases and J by 4 bases; unmatched bases: 9. The CDR3 is CSASGQGRADTQYF. The CDR3, as DNA: TGCAGCGCCTCCGGACAGGGGAGGGCAGATACGCAGTATTTT.

In DNA form, the CDR3 reads TGTGCCATCAGCGTTCCGGGGGGAGACTATGGCTACACCTTC. This translates into CAISVPGGDYGYTF. The rearrangement links TRBV10-3 to TRBJ1-2; possible D gene TRBD1, 5 bases. Trimming removed 6 bases at V and 3 bases at J, with 14 bases between. CDR3 length: 14 residues. CDR1 is ENHRY, CDR2 SYGVKD, per germline.

This clone was found a few times. V usage is TRBV5-6 and J usage is TRBJ2-7; D is undetermined. Germline loops: CDR1 SGHDT, CDR2 YYEEEE. The CDR3 consists of 11 residues. The V end lost 7 bases, the J end lost 3 bases, and 8 bases lay between the germline ends. CDR3 bases: TGTGCCAGCCCCGTCGGCTACGAGCAGTACTTC. Its translation: CASPVGYEQYF.

This clone was counted between two and nine times. V gene TRBV6-5 combines with J gene TRBJ2-2; D may match TRBD1 or TRBD2 (5 bases each). The germline V gene has CDR1 MNHEY and CDR2 SVGAGI. V was trimmed by 2 bases and J by 6 bases, leaving 10 bases between them. The CDR3 runs 14 residues. The CDR3, as DNA: TGTGCCAGCAGTTACGTTACGGGGCCCGGGGAGCTGTTTTTT. Encoded protein: CASSYVTGPGELFF.

This clone has just a few counts. The rearrangement joins TRBV29-1 to TRBJ1-1; TRBD1 aligns across 8 bases. Trimming cost V 7 bases and J 11 bases; bases outside gene matches: 9. Germline-derived CDR1 and CDR2 are SQVTM and ANQGSEA. The CDR3 runs to 11 residues. The CDR3 region is CSAGTGMGAFF. CDR3 nucleotide sequence: TGCAGCGCCGGGACAGGAATGGGGGCTTTCTTT.

This clone has just one count. The J gene is TRBJ2-1, the V gene TRBV10-3; 10 bases are a match to TRBD2. The CDR3 totals 20 residues. V was pared by 0 bases and J by 9 bases, with 20 bases of the junction left unmatched. From germline, CDR1 is ENHRY and CDR2 SYGVKD. Written as DNA, the CDR3 is TGTGCCATCAGTGAGTCGATGGTAGCGGGAGGCCTAAGACGTCATAGTGAGCAGTTCTTC. It yields the protein CAISESMVAGGLRRHSEQFF.

This clone was counted a few times. The V gene is TRBV5-1, the J gene TRBJ1-1; 7 bases align to TRBD1. Germline V gene data show CDR1 as SGHRS and CDR2 as YFSETQ. The CDR3 totals 14 residues. The V segment lost 7 bases and the J segment 0 bases; nucleotides outside the gene matches: 6. DNA for the CDR3: TGCGCCAGCCGGGGACAGACCATGAACACTGAAGCTTTCTTT. Its protein is CASRGQTMNTEAFF.